This T cell receptor (beta chain) was recorded in a study of T cells in localized non-small cell lung cancer. Whole-study findings and limits: The highest T cell clonality was in uninvolved adjacent lung, above tumor. Of the top 100 tumor clones, median approximately 50 were in adjacent lung, approximately 28 among its top 100.

This clone was seen only once. Its antigen is unidentified. The germline V and J ends were trimmed by 5 bases and 0 bases, with 7 bases remaining between them. The germline CDR1 and CDR2 sequences are SGHTA and FQGNSA. This CDR3 has 14 residues. Profiling relied on immunoSEQ multiplex PCR, and the TCRdb table lists in-frame clones only, not all of them. Here the sample spans some 21,000 clones, approximately 90% being singletons. The TCR was taken from a woman aged 40-70 years with stage I lung adenocarcinoma. Sample: peripheral blood, taken before any cancer treatment. The chain carries TRBV7-2 and TRBJ1-4; weak D call: TRBD1 (5 bases). The DNA of the CDR3 is TGTGCCAGCAGCCGGACAACAACTAATGAAAAACTGTTTTTT. It encodes CASSRTTTNEKLFF.